At least ten counts were recorded for the clone carrying this TCR beta chain. Its target is unknown. Amplified regions were TCR beta CDR3 sequences from RNA transcripts. The HTBI primer set served for first-round RT-PCR of the TCR CDR3. TCRdb reanalysed the multiplex PCR reads using MiXCR and keeps one entry per CDR3 protein. The sample records fewer than 600,000 distinct CDR3 sequences, over 13% being singletons. This entry comes from a study of T cells in Graves' hyperthyroidism and ophthalmopathy. Broader study findings: A 13 V-J signature model discriminated ophthalmopathy versus stable hyperthyroidism. Blood shared most expanded thyroid clonotypes above 0.001.

Trimming left V 0 bases short and J 4 bases short, with 7 bases between. Germline lookup yields CDR1 SGDLS and CDR2 YYNGEE. The CDR3 spans 14 residues. Material for sequencing was blood. The receptor was derived from a woman younger than 35 with Graves' hyperthyroidism. The rearrangement joins TRBV9 to TRBJ2-2, with D tentatively TRBD1 (5 bases). DNA for the CDR3: TGTGCCAGCAGCGTAGCACAGGCCACCGGGGAGCTGTTTTTT. It specifies CASSVAQATGELFF.